The 23 T cell receptor beta chains below come from one sample, sequenced in a study of blood T cells in healthy people across ages (dated by TCRdb to the mid-2010s). Library method: 5' RACE. The sequencing machine was an Illumina HiSeq 2500. A second roughly 6 to 11 cycle PCR used a sample-barcoded 5' primer and a J-beta primer mix. TCRdb reprocessing: public reads trimmed at Q25 with fastp, clones called with MiXCR, in-frame beta chains kept. Rows are combined by CDR3 protein, so each entry shows the most common genes and DNA. This sample is represented by over a million distinct CDR3 sequences; under 45% of them were singletons. Together, the top ten hold under 20% of the sample. The specimen was blood. These receptors all come from an older woman in good health.

This clonotype was seen only once. The chain combines TRBV5-1 with TRBJ1-1; no definite D call. Germline V gene lookup returns CDR1 SGHRS and CDR2 YFSETQ. V lost 4 bases and J 0 bases, leaving 16 bases between the germline ends. CDR3 size: 16 residues. The DNA for the CDR3 is TGCGCCAGCAGCGCCTCCCCGGGAACTCTGAACACTGAAGCTTTCTTT. Amino acids: CASSASPGTLNTEAFF. The full variable domain, in which reference TRBV5-1 and TRBJ1-1 provide the parts outside the CDR3, is KAGVTQTPRYLIKTRGQQVTLSCSPISGHRSVSWYQQTPGQGLQFLFEYFSETQRNKGNFPGRFSGRQFSNSRSEMNVSTLELGDSALYLCASSASPGTLNTEAFFGQGTRLTVV.

This clonotype was seen only a few times. The chain uses TRBV11-2 and TRBJ2-3, with 12 bases identical to TRBD2. Trimming took 4 bases from V and 6 from J; bases not matched to a gene: 8. The CDR3 consists of 16 residues. Germline loops: CDR1 SGHAT, CDR2 FQNNGV. The CDR3 loop reads CASSWTSGTLLDTQYF. The CDR3 DNA sequence: TGTGCCAGCAGCTGGACTAGCGGGACGTTGTTGGATACGCAGTATTTT.

In this sample, this clonotype turned up once. V and J are TRBV10-3 and TRBJ1-4; possibly TRBD1 for D (5 bases). Trimming took 10 bases from V and 7 from J, leaving 16 bases between them. The germline V gene encodes CDR1 ENHRY and CDR2 SYGVKD. This CDR3 is 13 amino acids long. CDR3 in amino acids: CATQGGVSEKLFF. The CDR3 nucleotides are TGTGCCACCCAGGGAGGGGTGAGTGAAAAACTGTTTTTT.

This clonotype was detected only a few times. The rearrangement joins TRBV6-1 to TRBJ1-2; D call uncertain. V gave up 3 bases and J gave up 2 bases, with 10 bases separating them. The germline V gene has CDR1 MNHNS and CDR2 SASEGT. The CDR3 has 14 residues. DNA for the CDR3: TGTGCCAGCAGTGAGTCGGGCGCCAACTATGGCTACACCTTC. Its translation is CASSESGANYGYTF.

This clonotype was found a few times. The chain has TRBV3-1 and TRBJ2-7, with 10 bases aligning to TRBD1. V gave up 1 base and J gave up 2 bases; unmatched junction bases: 2. CDR3 size: 15 residues. Per the germline V gene, CDR1 is LGHDT and CDR2 is YNNKEL (reference sequence). DNA of the CDR3: TGTGCCAGCAGCCAAGGACAGGGGGCTACCTACGAGCAGTACTTC. Protein product: CASSQGQGATYEQYF.

The genes are TRBV4-2 and TRBJ2-3; 12 bases agree with TRBD2. V lost 3 bases, J lost 4 bases, and 8 bases stayed unmatched. Germline lookup yields CDR1 LGHNA and CDR2 YNFKEQ. This CDR3 spans 17 amino acids. The CDR3 DNA sequence: TGTGCCAGCAGCCAGCAATCGACTAGCGGGAGCGCAGATACGCAGTATTTT. Amino acids: CASSQQSTSGSADTQYF.

Here the CDR3 reads CASSYTTGGSETQYF. The CDR3 nucleotides read TGTGCCAGCAGTTACACGACAGGGGGGTCAGAGACCCAGTACTTC. The chain combines TRBV12-3 or TRBV12-4 with TRBJ2-5; 9 bases align to TRBD1. CDR3 size: 15 residues. Germline trimming cut 4 bases from V and 4 bases from J; bases unmatched to any gene: 7.

This clonotype occurred once. The V call is TRBV5-1, the J call TRBJ2-3, with D unresolved. Deletions cut 1 base from V and 0 bases from J, with 12 bases between. The CDR3 length is 16 residues. CDR1 and CDR2 (germline): SGHRS, YFSETQ. CDR3 DNA sequence: TGCGCCAGCAGCTTGATTCAGAGTCTTAGCACAGATACGCAGTATTTT. Translation gives CASSLIQSLSTDTQYF.

This clonotype was counted between two and nine times. V is TRBV6-2 or TRBV6-3 and J is TRBJ2-7, with D perhaps TRBD1 (6 bases). From germline, CDR1 is MNHEY and CDR2 SVGEGT. The CDR3 sequence is 15 residues long. Trimming shortened V by 1 base and J by 0 bases, and 10 bases separated the two germline ends. The CDR3 loop reads CASSYWQGISYEQYF. CDR3 coding DNA: TGTGCCAGCAGTTACTGGCAGGGGATCTCCTACGAGCAGTACTTC.

The rearrangement uses TRBV3-1 and TRBJ1-2; no firm D call. Deletions cut 3 bases from V and 8 bases from J, with 13 bases between. CDR3 length: 13 amino acids. Per the germline V gene, CDR1 is LGHDT and CDR2 is YNNKEL (reference sequence). The chain's CDR3 is CASSHMGFLGYTF. Here the CDR3 DNA reads TGTGCCAGCAGCCACATGGGTTTCCTAGGCTACACCTTC.

The chain carries TRBV7-8 and TRBJ2-7; D gene uncertain. The end of the DNA aligns better with TRBJ2-5, so the J call may be wrong. This CDR3 contains 14 residues. The germline gives CDR1 SGHVS, CDR2 FQNEAQ. Here the CDR3 DNA reads TGTGCCAGCAGCCCCCTATTTCAGGCAGAGACCCAGTACTTC. This codes for CASSPLFQAETQYF.

This clonotype was seen a few times. The CDR3 DNA reads as TGTGCCAGCAGTTTAGGGGACAGAAACTATGGCTACACCTTC. Amino acid sequence: CASSLGDRNYGYTF. J is TRBJ1-2 and V is TRBV12-3 or TRBV12-4, with 7 bases matching TRBD1. Trimming cost V 1 base and J 2 bases; bases outside gene matches: 1. The CDR3 covers 14 residues.

As regards this clonotype: This CDR3 fails to terminate in the conserved phenylalanine or tryptophan, so it likely reflects a read error. The chain uses TRBV7-8 and TRBJ2-3; D possibly corresponds to TRBD2 (6 bases). V was cut by 5 bases and J by 1 base, with 13 bases left in between. The CDR3 is made up of 15 amino acids. Germline values: CDR1 SGHVS, CDR2 FQNEAQ. The CDR3 region is CASSAPTRGTDTQYL. In DNA form, the CDR3 reads TGTGCCAGCAGCGCACCGACTAGGGGCACAGATACGCAGTATTTG.

V gene TRBV20-1 combines with J gene TRBJ2-1, with TRBD2 matching 9 bases. Germline assignment: CDR1 DFQATT and CDR2 SNEGSKA (reference sequence). The junction had 10 bases not matched to a gene; V was cut back by 3 bases and J by 4 bases. The CDR3 consists of 16 residues. The DNA of the CDR3 is TGCAGTGCTAGGGTAGGCGGGGGGGCCTTATACAATGAGCAGTTCTTC. The encoded protein is CSARVGGGALYNEQFF.

This sequence joins TRBV6-5 and TRBJ2-4; TRBD1 agrees at 7 bases. The tail of the sequence fits TRBJ2-7 better, so the J call may be wrong. The CDR3 extends over 13 amino acids. CDR1 is MNHEY, CDR2 SVGAGI, per germline. The CDR3 bases are TGTGCCAGCAGTCCGACAGGGCTAGGCGAGCAGTACTTC. Translating gives CASSPTGLGEQYF.

The CDR3 sequence: CASSPLELYNEQFF. CDR3 nucleotides: TGTGCCAGCAGCCCCCTGGAGCTCTACAATGAGCAGTTCTTC. This chain uses TRBV7-6 with TRBJ2-1; D unresolved. CDR3 size: 14 residues. The ends were cut back, 5 bases at V and 3 bases at J, with 11 bases in the middle. Germline V CDR1 and CDR2: SGHVS, FNYEAQ.

V gene TRBV5-1 combines with J gene TRBJ2-3, with TRBD2 matching over 12 bases. Trimming at V came to 4 bases and at J to 4 bases, leaving 16 bases not matched to a gene. CDR3 length: 19 residues. Looked up from germline, CDR1 is SGHRS and CDR2 is YFSETQ. The CDR3 spells CASSHPRLAGGGRADTQYF. CDR3 coding DNA: TGCGCCAGCAGCCATCCCCGTCTAGCGGGGGGGGGAAGAGCAGATACGCAGTATTTT.

This clonotype showed up just a few times. The V gene is TRBV29-1, the J gene TRBJ2-4; TRBD2 is a possible D gene (5 bases). CDR1 is SQVTM, CDR2 ANQGSEA, per germline. The CDR3 runs 11 residues. Trimming removed 7 bases at V and 11 bases at J, with 15 bases between. Written as DNA, the CDR3 is TGCAGCGCTAGCCTAGGTGGCGTTCAGTACTTC. Translating it yields CSASLGGVQYF.

The chain links TRBV11-2 to TRBJ2-1, with TRBD1 matching over 7 bases. Trimming removed 5 bases from V and 6 bases from J; junction bases left unmatched: 10. This CDR3 is built from 15 residues. Germline CDR1 is SGHAT and CDR2 is FQNNGV. The CDR3: CASSPSTGTGNEQFF. The CDR3 DNA reads TGTGCCAGCAGCCCTTCGACAGGGACGGGCAATGAGCAGTTCTTC.

CDR3 protein: CASSTTEDSPYEQYF. The CDR3 bases are TGTGCCAGCAGCACGACCGAGGACAGCCCCTACGAGCAGTACTTC. This chain links TRBV21-1 with TRBJ2-7. TRBV21-1 is described as a pseudogene. The length of the CDR3 is 15 residues.

This chain connects TRBV28 to TRBJ2-7; no definite D call. This CDR3 is 13 amino acids long. The germline V gene has CDR1 MDHEN and CDR2 SYDVKM. Trimming removed 8 bases from V and 2 bases from J, with 13 bases in between. Here the CDR3 reads CASGEPPTYEQYF. CDR3 nucleotide sequence: TGTGCCAGCGGGGAACCACCTACCTACGAGCAGTACTTC.

Details on this clonotype: A much larger clone sits a single nucleotide away, making a read error possible. V gene TRBV29-1 combines with J gene TRBJ2-7; D remains unclear. The germline V gene has CDR1 SQVTM and CDR2 ANQGSEA. This CDR3 region has 17 residues. Trimming stripped 1 base from V and 4 bases from J, with 23 bases between. The CDR3 region is CSVEVRVSRILGYEQYF. The CDR3 region has the DNA TGCAGCGTTGAAGTACGCGTTTCTCGTATCCTAGGTTACGAGCAGTACTTC.

The rearrangement links TRBV5-1 to TRBJ2-3; D possibly matches TRBD1 or TRBD2 (5 bases each). CDR1 is SGHRS and CDR2 is YFSETQ in the germline V gene. The length of the CDR3 is 16 residues. V lost 1 base and J 0 bases, leaving 12 bases between the germline ends. CDR3: CASSLPRDGSTDTQYF. CDR3 bases: TGCGCCAGCAGCTTGCCCCGGGACGGTAGCACAGATACGCAGTATTTT.